This passage covers 16 T cell receptor beta chains from one sample sequenced in a study of T cell responses to AZD1222 COVID-19 vaccine. Clones were read by immunoSEQ multiplex PCR, and TCRdb kept only the in-frame ones, dropping some. The sample includes roughly 140,000 clones, 85% to 90% of them seen just once. The sample here was peripheral blood, taken on day 0 of AZD1222 vaccination. Receptors originate from an adult in good health.

This clone was found a few times. The V gene is TRBV6-1, the J gene TRBJ1-3, with unresolved D. V lost 3 bases to trimming and J lost 4 bases, with 10 bases between them. CDR1 MNHNS and CDR2 SASEGT come from the germline V gene. The CDR3 has 14 residues. In DNA form, the CDR3 reads TGTGCCAGCAGTGAGGTAAACGACGGAAACACCATATATTTT. Translated: CASSEVNDGNTIYF.

The CDR3, as DNA: TGTGCCAGCACCAGCGGGAGGTTGGGCTACACCTTC. Protein sequence: CASTSGRLGYTF. The chain joins TRBV28 to TRBJ1-2; no clear D. The germline V gene has CDR1 MDHEN and CDR2 SYDVKM. The CDR3 sequence is 12 residues long. V was pared by 7 bases and J by 8 bases, with 14 bases between.

In its sample, this clone was seen once. The chain couples TRBV30 to TRBJ1-1; maybe TRBD1 (5 bases). Germline V gene sequence: CDR1 GTSNPN, CDR2 SVGIG (reference sequence). This CDR3 has 14 amino acids. The V end was cut by 4 bases, the J end by 1 base, with 13 bases between. CDR3 region: CAWIPGRRNTEAFF. CDR3 nucleotides: TGTGCCTGGATCCCGGGACGCAGGAACACTGAAGCTTTCTTT.

This chain links TRBV27 with TRBJ1-2; D remains unclear. Trimming cost V 4 bases and J 0 bases, with 6 bases left between them. Germline V gene lookup returns CDR1 MNHEY and CDR2 SMNVEV (reference sequence). The CDR3 is 13 amino acids. The CDR3 nucleotides read TGTGCCAGCAGTTACAGAGCTAACTATGGCTACACCTTC. Its protein is CASSYRANYGYTF.

The chain uses TRBV7-8 and TRBJ1-5; 7 positions match TRBD1. Per germline, CDR1 SGHVS and CDR2 FQNEAQ. The CDR3 runs to 15 residues. J was trimmed by 5 bases and V by 5 bases; bases with no gene match: 9. As DNA, the CDR3 is TGTGCCAGCAGCCCTCGCAGGGACAGATATCAGCCCCAGCATTTT. It specifies CASSPRRDRYQPQHF.

This chain connects TRBV5-1 to TRBJ1-2, with no clear D. The V and J ends lost 0 bases and 4 bases respectively, with 7 bases between them. The length of the CDR3 is 13 residues. Per the germline V gene, CDR1 is SGHRS and CDR2 is YFSETQ. The CDR3 sequence is CASSLGAGYGYTF. The CDR3 nucleotides are TGCGCCAGCAGCTTGGGGGCCGGCTATGGCTACACCTTC.

The chain carries TRBV5-1 and TRBJ1-1, with 9 bases matching TRBD1. Germline CDR1 SGHRS, CDR2 YFSETQ. After removal of 2 bases from V and 3 bases from J, the junction contained 2 bases not matched to a gene. The CDR3 has 14 amino acids. CDR3 residues: CASSLRQGDTEAFF. For the CDR3, the DNA is TGCGCCAGCAGCTTACGACAGGGGGACACTGAAGCTTTCTTT.

The chain uses TRBV5-1 and TRBJ2-3, with 10 bases that match TRBD2. This CDR3 has 17 residues. In germline, CDR1 is SGHRS, CDR2 YFSETQ. The junction had 11 bases not matched to a gene; V was cut back by 6 bases and J by 1 base. The CDR3 DNA reads as TGCGCCAGCAATCCAGCGGGGGGGTATAAACGCACAGATACGCAGTATTTT. This codes for CASNPAGGYKRTDTQYF.

The chain employs TRBV30 and TRBJ1-3; D remains unclear. The CDR3 sequence is 12 residues long. V lost 0 bases and J lost 4, with 4 bases in between. Germline V CDR1 and CDR2: GTSNPN, SVGIG (reference sequence). Here the CDR3 reads CAWSVQGNTIYF. The DNA of the CDR3 is TGTGCCTGGAGTGTACAGGGAAACACCATATATTTT.

The chain recombines TRBV6-5 with TRBJ1-4; 8 nucleotides match TRBD1. The V gene end was trimmed by 6 bases and the J gene end by 5 bases; junction bases not matched to a gene: 5. This CDR3 has 14 residues. Germline values: CDR1 MNHEY, CDR2 SVGAGI. The CDR3 DNA follows: TGTGCCAGCAGATCGGACAGGGTAAATGAAAAACTGTTTTTT. It specifies CASRSDRVNEKLFF.

To note about this clone: Germline and junction disagree at one end, which may indicate a read error. V usage is TRBV27 and J usage is TRBJ2-2; TRBD2 is a possible D gene (5 bases). The CDR3 spans 10 residues. Germline CDR1 and CDR2: MNHEY and SMNVEV (reference sequence). The DNA for the CDR3 is TGTGCCAGCAGCCTAAGGACTGCCCGTTTT. This encodes CASSLRTARF.

This chain joins TRBV18 and TRBJ1-1, with D possibly matching TRBD1 (5 bases). The CDR3 spans 15 residues. Between the trimmed V and J ends, which lost 2 bases and 0 bases, there was a span of 10 bases. CDR1 is KGHSH, CDR2 LQKENI, per germline. DNA for the CDR3: TGTGCCAGCTCACCATTCGGGACGGTGAACACTGAAGCTTTCTTT. Its translation is CASSPFGTVNTEAFF.

This chain joins TRBV4-1 and TRBJ2-2; no reliable D call. CDR3 length equals 15 residues. The V end lost 0 bases, the J end lost 1 base, and 6 bases lay between the germline ends. Germline CDR1 reads MGHRA; CDR2 reads YSYEKL. As DNA, the CDR3 is TGCGCCAGCAGCCAAGATAAAAAGAACACCGGGGAGCTGTTTTTT. Protein: CASSQDKKNTGELFF.

The CDR3 loop reads CASSIRPASGSGEQYF. The CDR3 DNA reads as TGCGCCAGCAGCATACGACCCGCTAGCGGGAGTGGAGAGCAGTACTTC. The chain recombines TRBV5-1 with TRBJ2-7, with 10 bases that match TRBD2. This CDR3 has 16 amino acids. The J segment lost 7 bases and the V segment lost 4 bases, leaving 14 bases of the junction unmatched. Germline assignment: CDR1 SGHRS and CDR2 YFSETQ.

The chain uses TRBV10-1 and TRBJ2-7, with a possible D match to TRBD1 (5 bases). Germline-derived CDR1 and CDR2 are WNHNN and SYGVQD (reference sequence). Trimming took off 0 bases at V and 4 bases at J, with 7 bases between the two ends. This CDR3 has 13 residues. The CDR3 loop is CASSESSGYEQYF. The CDR3 nucleotides are TGCGCCAGCAGTGAGTCATCAGGGTACGAGCAGTACTTC.

This chain joins TRBV12-3 or TRBV12-4 and TRBJ1-1, with no clear D. The CDR3 totals 13 residues. Trimming left V 7 bases short and J 5 bases short, with 14 bases between. CDR3 sequence: CASTHTPLTEAFF. The CDR3 coding sequence is TGTGCCAGCACACACACCCCCCTGACTGAAGCTTTCTTT.